The 20 T cell receptor beta chains given below trace back to one sample, sequenced in a study of shared clonotypes between healthy human individuals (dated by TCRdb to about 2020). The receptor library was made with the immunoSEQ multiplex PCR assay. TCRdb holds this immuneACCESS table with in-frame rearrangements only. Some clones are missing; in checked studies, unresolved V genes explain under half, and the rest has no known cause. The sample profile shows a few million clones; around nine tenths of them were found once. Roughly 0.13% of the sample belongs to the ten largest clones. The specimen sequenced was naive CD4+ T cells sorted from blood. The intended sense of this specimen's cell subset or site label: CD45RA+ positively selected. The receptors shown here come from a man between 18 and 29 years old in good health.

The rearrangement uses TRBV30 and TRBJ2-6, with D uncertain. The germline V gene encodes CDR1 GTSNPN and CDR2 SVGIG (reference sequence). CDR3 length equals 15 residues. V was shortened by 2 bases and J by 3 bases, with 11 bases between the two germline ends. CDR3 sequence reads: CAWSSSSFGANVLTF. The DNA for the CDR3 is TGTGCCTGGAGTTCCTCGTCATTTGGGGCCAACGTCCTGACTTTC. Full variable domain (missing parts from reference TRBV30 and TRBJ2-6): SQTIHQWPATLVQPVGSPLSLECTVEGTSNPNLYWYRQAAGRGLQLLFYSVGIGQISSEVPQNLSASRPQDRQFILSSKKLLLSDSGFYLCAWSSSSFGANVLTFGAGSRLTVL.

The genes are TRBV2 and TRBJ2-5; possible D gene TRBD1, 6 bases. The germline gives CDR1 SNHLY, CDR2 FYNNEI. Trimming took 8 bases from V and 4 from J, leaving 20 bases between them. The CDR3 covers 15 residues. CDR3 amino acids: CASVQEAGDGETQYF. In nucleotides, the CDR3 is TGTGCCAGCGTCCAGGAGGCAGGGGATGGAGAGACCCAGTACTTC.

V and J are TRBV9 and TRBJ1-1, with a possible D match to TRBD1 (5 bases). Trimming pared 4 bases from V and 11 bases from J, leaving 15 bases between. The CDR3 is made up of 12 amino acids. CDR1 is SGDLS and CDR2 is YYNGEE in the germline V gene. The CDR3 sequence: CASSTPGEGAFF. The CDR3 nucleotides read TGTGCCAGCAGCACCCCTGGAGAGGGGGCTTTCTTT.

On this clone itself: The same CDR3 arises from other DNA sequences in this sample as well. V gene TRBV5-1 combines with J gene TRBJ1-2; perhaps TRBD1 as D (5 bases). This CDR3 region has 14 residues. Looked up from germline, CDR1 is SGHRS and CDR2 is YFSETQ. V was pared by 4 bases and J by 4 bases, with 14 bases between. The CDR3 DNA reads TGCGCCAGCAGCCAGGACACCGGGGGCTATGGCTACACCTTC. Its translation: CASSQDTGGYGYTF.

The rearrangement joins TRBV11-2 to TRBJ2-7; TRBD1 agrees at 9 bases. Germline CDR1 SGHAT, CDR2 FQNNGV. The CDR3 runs to 14 residues. V was pared by 3 bases and J by 3 bases, with 3 bases of the junction left unmatched. CDR3 loop: CASSLDRGVYEQYF. The CDR3 coding sequence is TGTGCCAGCAGCTTGGACAGGGGAGTCTACGAGCAGTACTTC. Full variable domain (outside the CDR3, taken from reference TRBV11-2 and TRBJ2-7): EAGVAQSPRYKIIEKRQSVAFWCNPISGHATLYWYQQILGQGPKLLIQFQNNGVVDDSQLPKDRFSAERLKGVDSTLKIQPAKLEDSAVYLCASSLDRGVYEQYFGPGTRLTVT.

This clone was detected only a few times. The rearrangement uses TRBV5-1 and TRBJ1-6; D is unclear. Per germline, CDR1 SGHRS and CDR2 YFSETQ. There are 14 residues in the CDR3. V was trimmed by 0 bases and J by 8 bases, leaving 9 bases between them. CDR3 loop: CASSLVPPDSPLHF. The CDR3 DNA reads as TGCGCCAGCAGCTTGGTCCCTCCCGATTCACCCCTCCACTTT. Filled out from reference TRBV5-1 and TRBJ1-6, the complete variable domain reads KAGVTQTPRYLIKTRGQQVTLSCSPISGHRSVSWYQQTPGQGLQFLFEYFSETQRNKGNFPGRFSGRQFSNSRSEMNVSTLELGDSALYLCASSLVPPDSPLHFGNGTRLTVT.

The chain is built from TRBV27 and TRBJ2-7; 14 nucleotides agree with TRBD2. CDR3 length: 15 residues. The ends lost 10 bases at V and 2 bases at J; junction bases unmatched: 7. Germline V gene lookup returns CDR1 MNHEY and CDR2 SMNVEV (reference sequence). The CDR3 sequence is CATGLAGGPTYEQYF. The CDR3 bases are TGTGCCACCGGACTAGCGGGAGGTCCAACCTACGAGCAGTACTTC.

J is TRBJ2-7 and V is TRBV7-2; 13 bases are shared with TRBD2. Germline CDR1 reads SGHTA; CDR2 reads FQGNSA. Trimming removed 5 bases from V and 4 bases from J; junction bases left unmatched: 11. CDR3 length: 17 residues. CDR3 nucleotides: TGTGCCAGCAGCCCCCGGACTAGCGGGAGTTTCGTGTACGAGCAGTACTTC. Its protein is CASSPRTSGSFVYEQYF.

This clone was found once. This chain uses TRBV5-1 with TRBJ2-1; 8 bases match TRBD2. CDR3 size: 15 residues. Trimming cost V 1 base and J 4 bases; bases outside gene matches: 4. Germline-derived CDR1 and CDR2 are SGHRS and YFSETQ. This chain's CDR3 is CASSLRGLEYNEQFF. CDR3 coding DNA: TGCGCCAGCAGCTTGAGGGGACTAGAATACAATGAGCAGTTCTTC.

J is TRBJ2-1 and V is TRBV5-1; no firm D call. With 4 bases removed from V and 3 bases from J, the gap between germline ends came to 11 bases. There are 14 residues in the CDR3. Germline V gives CDR1 SGHRS, CDR2 YFSETQ. CDR3 nucleotides: TGCGCCAGCAGCCCCGAGCTGGTCTACAATGAGCAGTTCTTC. This codes for CASSPELVYNEQFF.

The sample holds one count of this clone. The chain links TRBV19 to TRBJ2-1; D remains ambiguous. Deletions cut 3 bases from V and 2 bases from J, with 11 bases between. Germline CDR1 LNHDA, CDR2 SQIVND (reference sequence). There are 15 residues in the CDR3. This CDR3 is CASSIRTGTYNEQFF. The DNA of the CDR3 is TGTGCCAGTAGTATCCGGACCGGTACCTACAATGAGCAGTTCTTC.

The chain employs TRBV9 and TRBJ1-1, with a tentative D call TRBD1 (6 bases). V shed 4 bases and J shed 3 bases, with 19 bases lying between them. The germline CDR1 and CDR2 sequences are SGDLS and YYNGEE. There are 16 residues in the CDR3. CDR3 sequence reads: CASSPQGGRGHTEAFF. CDR3 in DNA: TGTGCCAGCAGCCCTCAAGGCGGGCGGGGGCACACTGAAGCTTTCTTT.

The V call is TRBV15, the J call TRBJ2-2; 7 nucleotides agree with TRBD1. CDR1 is LNHNV, CDR2 YYDKDF, per germline (reference sequence). Losses at the gene ends were 0 bases for V and 14 bases for J; bases not matched to a gene: 3. The CDR3 length is 12 residues. CDR3 amino acids: CATSRDSGGLFF. DNA of the CDR3: TGTGCCACCAGCAGAGATTCAGGGGGACTGTTTTTT.

This clone has just a few counts. The gene calls are TRBV5-1 and TRBJ1-1; D gene uncertain. This CDR3 contains 14 residues. From germline, CDR1 is SGHRS and CDR2 YFSETQ. V lost 2 bases and J 0 bases, leaving 8 bases between the germline ends. CDR3 protein: CASSFSSMNTEAFF. The CDR3 nucleotides are TGCGCCAGCAGCTTTTCCTCCATGAACACTGAAGCTTTCTTT.

The sample holds one count of this clone. The rearrangement links TRBV30 to TRBJ2-7; a weak D match, TRBD1 (7 bases). Trimming left V 2 bases short and J 6 bases short, with 17 bases between. This CDR3 has 14 amino acids. The germline V gene encodes CDR1 GTSNPN and CDR2 SVGIG (reference sequence). The DNA of the CDR3 is TGTGCCTGGAGTTCTGGCAGGGGGGTCTTCGAGCAGTACTTC. The encoded protein is CAWSSGRGVFEQYF.

The genes are TRBV29-1 and TRBJ1-3; 10 bases are a match to TRBD1. Looked up from germline, CDR1 is SQVTM and CDR2 is ANQGSEA. The CDR3 loop spans 17 amino acids. J was trimmed by 0 bases and V by 6 bases; bases with no gene match: 11. The CDR3, as DNA: TGCAGCGTCCGAAACTCCGGGACAGGGGCCTCTGGAAACACCATATATTTT. Its translation is CSVRNSGTGASGNTIYF.

V and J are TRBV6-5 and TRBJ1-4; D gene unclear. CDR3 length: 13 amino acids. Germline loops: CDR1 MNHEY, CDR2 SVGAGI. V was trimmed by 3 bases and J by 7 bases, leaving 9 bases between them. CDR3 sequence reads: CASSYPGSEKLFF. The CDR3 DNA reads TGTGCCAGCAGTTATCCCGGAAGTGAAAAACTGTTTTTT.

The rearrangement links TRBV25-1 to TRBJ2-1; 9 bases are shared with TRBD1. The V gene end was trimmed by 5 bases and the J gene end by 3 bases; junction bases not matched to a gene: 5. Germline V gene data show CDR1 as MGHDK and CDR2 as SYGVNS. This CDR3 contains 15 residues. The CDR3 bases are TGTGCCAGCAGTAAGGGACAGGGAGACTACAATGAGCAGTTCTTC. Translated: CASSKGQGDYNEQFF.

This chain connects TRBV10-2 to TRBJ2-3, with a weak D call TRBD2 (6 bases). This CDR3 contains 15 residues. Germline lookup yields CDR1 WSHSY and CDR2 SAAADI. V lost 4 bases and J 0 bases, leaving 11 bases between the germline ends. CDR3 residues: CASSVTGTSTDTQYF. Written as DNA, the CDR3 is TGCGCCAGCAGTGTTACTGGGACTAGCACAGATACGCAGTATTTT.

The V call is TRBV7-2, the J call TRBJ2-5, with D possibly matching TRBD2 (6 bases). V was pared by 5 bases and J by 2 bases, with 15 bases between. The length of the CDR3 is 15 residues. Germline V gives CDR1 SGHTA, CDR2 FQGNSA. The CDR3 DNA follows: TGTGCCAGCAGCCAATCCGGGACTGTTCAAGAGACCCAGTACTTC. This codes for CASSQSGTVQETQYF. Complete variable domain (other parts from reference TRBV7-2 and TRBJ2-5): GAGVSQSPSNKVTEKGKDVELRCDPISGHTALYWYRQSLGQGLEFLIYFQGNSAPDKSGLPSDRFSAERTGGSVSTLTIQRTQQEDSAVYLCASSQSGTVQETQYFGPGTRLLVL.